This TCR beta chain was sequenced during a study of response to subunit inactivated influenza vaccine. Findings of the study overall: A suggestion made by the authors is that each seasonal influenza vaccination recruits few new T cells.

This clonotype occurred a few times. Its antigen remains unidentified. The CDR3 has 17 amino acids. Trimming cost V 1 base and J 4 bases; bases outside gene matches: 6. Looked up from germline, CDR1 is LGHNA and CDR2 is YSLEER. TCRdb passed the RT-PCR reads through MiXCR, listing each CDR3 protein once. The data show approximately 490,000 distinct CDR3 sequences, 6.5% to 8% seen once. This clonotype was sampled from a man between 50 and 75 years old who received an inactivated influenza vaccine. The chain recombines TRBV4-3 with TRBJ2-2, with TRBD1 identical over 10 bases. The source was PBMCs from blood, collected less than 30 months after vaccination. The CDR3 protein is CASSQGARTGGTGELFF. As DNA, the CDR3 is TGCGCCAGCAGCCAAGGAGCAAGGACAGGGGGCACCGGGGAGCTGTTTTTT.